These 18 T cell receptor beta chains were all obtained from the same sample, sequenced in a study of naive and memory T cell subsets. The beta constant-region primer was an equimolar mix of two oligonucleotides covering TRBC1 and TRBC2. TCRdb called the UMI-ligation and nested PCR reads again in MiXCR, with one record for every CDR3 protein. The sample yields around 160,000 distinct CDR3 sequences, over 15% seen once. Sequenced sample: naive CD4+ T cells from blood. These receptors came from a human donor in good health.

This clonotype was seen more than once but under ten times. V is TRBV27 and J is TRBJ2-7; 10 positions agree with TRBD2. Per germline, CDR1 MNHEY and CDR2 SMNVEV (reference sequence). With V trimmed by 2 bases and J by 6 bases, 7 bases remained unmatched. The CDR3 loop spans 15 amino acids. CDR3 nucleotide sequence: TGTGCCAGCAGTTTACTAGCGGGAGCGTTGGGCGAGCAGTACTTC. The encoded protein is CASSLLAGALGEQYF.

The rearrangement links TRBV7-2 to TRBJ2-1; a possible D gene is TRBD2 (6 bases). Trimming removed 2 bases from V and 3 bases from J, with 11 bases in between. CDR3 length: 15 residues. Germline loops: CDR1 SGHTA, CDR2 FQGNSA. The CDR3 spells CASSLLPGDYNEQFF. The CDR3 coding sequence is TGTGCCAGCAGCTTATTGCCGGGAGACTACAATGAGCAGTTCTTC.

There are a few counts of this clonotype. The chain uses TRBV6-2 or TRBV6-3 and TRBJ1-1; D may be TRBD1 (6 bases). There are 15 residues in the CDR3. V was cut by 4 bases and J by 2 bases, with 14 bases left in between. CDR1 is MNHEY, CDR2 SVGEGT, per germline. The CDR3 nucleotides are TGTGCCAGCAGTTCCGACAGGAGCTTTAACACTGAAGCTTTCTTT. This translates into CASSSDRSFNTEAFF.

V gene TRBV28 combines with J gene TRBJ1-4, with D possibly being TRBD1 (5 bases). Between the trimmed V and J ends, which lost 4 bases and 7 bases, there was a span of 13 bases. The germline V gene encodes CDR1 MDHEN and CDR2 SYDVKM. The CDR3 loop spans 14 amino acids. CDR3 sequence (DNA): TGTGCCAGCAGTTCCTGGACGGGGGGTGAAAAACTGTTTTTT. Translation: CASSSWTGGEKLFF.

There are a few counts of this clonotype. J is TRBJ2-3 and V is TRBV12-3 or TRBV12-4; D unclear. There are 14 residues in the CDR3. Trimming cost V 3 bases and J 2 bases, with 9 bases left between them. As DNA, the CDR3 is TGTGCCAGCAGTTTCGTCAGCGTCACAGATACGCAGTATTTT. Its translation is CASSFVSVTDTQYF.

Comments on this clonotype: At one end, the junction sequence differs from germline, possibly due to a read error. V usage is TRBV10-1 and J usage is TRBJ2-6; TRBD1 aligns across 9 bases. The CDR3 runs 13 residues. Germline V lookup: CDR1 WNHNN, CDR2 SYGVQD (reference sequence). Here the CDR3 reads CASSEQGANVLNF. The CDR3 DNA reads as TGCGCCAGCAGTGAACAGGGGGCCAACGTCCTGAATTTC.

V and J are TRBV4-3 and TRBJ2-4; possibly TRBD2 for D (5 bases). Trimming took off 0 bases at V and 8 bases at J, with 17 bases between the two ends. The CDR3 loop spans 16 amino acids. In germline, CDR1 is LGHNA, CDR2 YSLEER. The CDR3 spells CASSQDLALRADIQYF. The CDR3 DNA follows: TGCGCCAGCAGCCAAGACCTAGCCCTTAGGGCAGACATTCAGTACTTC.

J is TRBJ2-1 and V is TRBV6-6; 9 positions agree with TRBD2. This CDR3 is built from 16 residues. CDR1 MNHNY and CDR2 SVGAGI come from the germline V gene (reference sequence). V trimming: 0 bases; J trimming: 9 bases; junction bases outside the gene matches: 9. CDR3 nucleotides: TGTGCCAGCAGTTACTCTGCGGGAGGGCCGGTTGGTGAGCAGTTCTTC. It specifies CASSYSAGGPVGEQFF.

This clonotype was detected a few times. This CDR3 reads CASSLHSGRAPNTGELFF. The DNA for the CDR3 is TGTGCCAGCAGTTTGCATAGCGGGAGGGCCCCGAACACCGGGGAGCTGTTTTTT. The rearrangement uses TRBV12-3 or TRBV12-4 and TRBJ2-2; 11 bases map to TRBD2. The CDR3 runs to 18 residues. V shed 3 bases and J 0 bases; nucleotides not matched to a gene: 6.

The chain uses TRBV12-3 or TRBV12-4 and TRBJ1-2, with TRBD1 matching 8 bases. The CDR3 loop spans 15 amino acids. V was clipped by 2 bases and J by 4 bases; unmatched bases: 6. The CDR3 DNA is TGTGCCAGCAGTTTAAGTGGGACAGGCCCCTATGGCTACACCTTC. It specifies CASSLSGTGPYGYTF.

This clonotype has a handful of counts. V is TRBV5-1 and J is TRBJ2-7, with TRBD2 identical over 12 bases. Looked up from germline, CDR1 is SGHRS and CDR2 is YFSETQ. J was trimmed by 2 bases and V by 1 base; bases with no gene match: 1. The CDR3 sequence is 15 residues long. CDR3: CASSLTSGRTYEQYF. The CDR3 coding sequence is TGCGCCAGCAGCTTGACTAGCGGGAGGACCTACGAGCAGTACTTC. The full variable domain, its missing parts supplied by reference TRBV5-1 and TRBJ2-7, is KAGVTQTPRYLIKTRGQQVTLSCSPISGHRSVSWYQQTPGQGLQFLFEYFSETQRNKGNFPGRFSGRQFSNSRSEMNVSTLELGDSALYLCASSLTSGRTYEQYFGPGTRLTVT.

The chain recombines TRBV5-1 with TRBJ2-1, with TRBD1 matching 9 bases. This CDR3 is built from 15 residues. With 0 bases clipped from V and 9 bases from J, the junction kept 7 bases outside the gene matches. Germline V CDR1 and CDR2: SGHRS, YFSETQ. CDR3 sequence: CASSLGGQGEGEQFF. CDR3 DNA sequence: TGCGCCAGCAGCTTGGGGGGACAGGGTGAGGGTGAGCAGTTCTTC.

The V call is TRBV30, the J call TRBJ2-3; 8 nucleotides align to TRBD2. Germline CDR1 and CDR2: GTSNPN and SVGIG (reference sequence). The CDR3 covers 13 residues. V lost 3 bases, J lost 5 bases, and 4 bases stayed unmatched. The CDR3 region has the DNA TGTGCCTGGAGAAGGCTAGCGGGAGATACGCAGTATTTT. Protein product: CAWRRLAGDTQYF. The variable domain in full, with the rest retrieved from reference TRBV30 and TRBJ2-3, is SQTIHQWPATLVQPVGSPLSLECTVEGTSNPNLYWYRQAAGRGLQLLFYSVGIGQISSEVPQNLSASRPQDRQFILSSKKLLLSDSGFYLCAWRRLAGDTQYFGPGTRLTVL.

This clonotype was found a few times. V and J are TRBV4-2 and TRBJ2-2, with 10 bases identical to TRBD2. The CDR3 runs 17 residues. V gave up 6 bases and J gave up 8 bases; unmatched junction bases: 15. Germline V gives CDR1 LGHNA, CDR2 YNFKEQ. The CDR3 nucleotides read TGTGCCAGCAGTCTAACCCAGCGGGAGGGCACAATTGGGGAGCTGTTTTTT. Translated: CASSLTQREGTIGELFF.

In this sample, this clonotype turned up a few times. V gene TRBV20-1 combines with J gene TRBJ2-5; a possible D gene is TRBD1 (6 bases). Trimming removed 0 bases from V and 9 bases from J, with 20 bases in between. The germline V gene encodes CDR1 DFQATT and CDR2 SNEGSKA (reference sequence). The CDR3 contains 15 residues. CDR3 coding DNA: TGCAGTGCTAGAGATAGGAGAGCAGGGGTGGCGGCCCAGTACTTC. It translates to CSARDRRAGVAAQYF.

This clonotype has a handful of counts. This chain connects TRBV12-3 or TRBV12-4 to TRBJ2-2; 8 positions agree with TRBD2. The CDR3 sequence is 13 residues long. V lost 7 bases to trimming and J lost 6 bases; unmatched junction nucleotides: 4. The CDR3 nucleotides read TGTGCCAGCATCCCGGGGGGGGCCGGGGAGCTGTTTTTT. This translates into CASIPGGAGELFF.

This clonotype was found a few times. The J gene is TRBJ1-6, the V gene TRBV4-1; TRBD1 matches 7 bases. Trimming removed 0 bases from V and 8 bases from J; junction bases left unmatched: 4. CDR1 and CDR2 (germline): MGHRA, YSYEKL. The CDR3 has 15 residues. The CDR3 DNA sequence: TGCGCCAGCAGCCAAGAGGGGGACAGACATTCACCCCTCCACTTT. This gives the protein CASSQEGDRHSPLHF.

This clonotype was counted between two and nine times. The chain carries TRBV20-1 and TRBJ1-2, with TRBD1 identical over 11 bases. Trimming cost V 5 bases and J 8 bases; bases outside gene matches: 4. The CDR3 has 12 residues. From germline, CDR1 is DFQATT and CDR2 SNEGSKA (reference sequence). CDR3 DNA sequence: TGCAGTGCTCCGGACAGGGGGCGCGGCTACACCTTC. Protein: CSAPDRGRGYTF.